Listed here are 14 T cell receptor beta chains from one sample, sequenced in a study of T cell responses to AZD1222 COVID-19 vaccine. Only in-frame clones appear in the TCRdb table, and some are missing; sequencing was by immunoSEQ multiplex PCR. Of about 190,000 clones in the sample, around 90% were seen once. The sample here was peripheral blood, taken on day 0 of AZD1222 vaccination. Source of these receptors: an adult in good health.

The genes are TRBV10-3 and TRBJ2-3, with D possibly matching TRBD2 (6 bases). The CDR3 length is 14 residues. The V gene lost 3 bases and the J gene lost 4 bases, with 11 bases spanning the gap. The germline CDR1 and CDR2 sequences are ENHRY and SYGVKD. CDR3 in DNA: TGTGCCATCAGTGAAAGGGGCGGGGCAGATACGCAGTATTTT. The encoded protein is CAISERGGADTQYF.

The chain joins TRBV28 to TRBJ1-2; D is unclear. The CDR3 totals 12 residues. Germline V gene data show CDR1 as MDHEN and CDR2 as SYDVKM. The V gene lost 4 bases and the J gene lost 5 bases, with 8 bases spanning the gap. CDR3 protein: CASSSPGYGYTF. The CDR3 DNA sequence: TGTGCCAGCAGTTCGCCGGGATATGGCTACACCTTC.

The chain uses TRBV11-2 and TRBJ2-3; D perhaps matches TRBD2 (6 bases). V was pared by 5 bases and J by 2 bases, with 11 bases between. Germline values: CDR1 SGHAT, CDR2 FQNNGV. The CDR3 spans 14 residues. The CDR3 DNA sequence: TGTGCCAGCAGCCAAAGCGGGTACACAGATACGCAGTATTTT. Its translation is CASSQSGYTDTQYF.

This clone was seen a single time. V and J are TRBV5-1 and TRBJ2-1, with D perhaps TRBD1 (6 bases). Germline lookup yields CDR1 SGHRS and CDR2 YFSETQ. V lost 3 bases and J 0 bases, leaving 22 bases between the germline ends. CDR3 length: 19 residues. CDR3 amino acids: CASSSAFRSGQSSYNEQFF. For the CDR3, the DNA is TGCGCCAGCAGCTCCGCTTTTAGGTCCGGACAGAGCTCCTACAATGAGCAGTTCTTC. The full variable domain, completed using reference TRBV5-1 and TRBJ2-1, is KAGVTQTPRYLIKTRGQQVTLSCSPISGHRSVSWYQQTPGQGLQFLFEYFSETQRNKGNFPGRFSGRQFSNSRSEMNVSTLELGDSALYLCASSSAFRSGQSSYNEQFFGPGTRLTVL.

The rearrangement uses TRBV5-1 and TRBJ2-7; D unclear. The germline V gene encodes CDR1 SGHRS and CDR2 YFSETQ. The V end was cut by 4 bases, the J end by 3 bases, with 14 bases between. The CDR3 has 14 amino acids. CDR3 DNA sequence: TGCGCCAGCAGCCCCCCCTCGAAGAACTACGAGCAGTACTTC. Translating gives CASSPPSKNYEQYF.

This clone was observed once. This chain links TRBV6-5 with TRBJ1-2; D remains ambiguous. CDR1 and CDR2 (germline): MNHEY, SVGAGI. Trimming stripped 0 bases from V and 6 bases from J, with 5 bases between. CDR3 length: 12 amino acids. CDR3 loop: CASSYSGHGYTF. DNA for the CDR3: TGTGCCAGCAGTTACTCTGGTCATGGCTACACCTTC.

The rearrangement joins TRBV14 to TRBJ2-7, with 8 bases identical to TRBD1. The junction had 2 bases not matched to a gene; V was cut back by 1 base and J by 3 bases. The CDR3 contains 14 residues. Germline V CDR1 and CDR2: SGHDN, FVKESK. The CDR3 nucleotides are TGTGCCAGCAGCCAAGGGACAGGGAACTACGAGCAGTACTTC. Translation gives CASSQGTGNYEQYF.

The DNA of the CDR3 is TGTGCCAGCAGTTACTCGATTCGTCTTGAAGAGACCCAGTACTTC. This sequence encodes CASSYSIRLEETQYF. The chain carries TRBV6-6 and TRBJ2-5; D not resolved. Germline CDR1 reads MNHNY; CDR2 reads SVGAGI (reference sequence). This CDR3 spans 15 amino acids. Trimming stripped 0 bases from V and 3 bases from J, with 11 bases between.

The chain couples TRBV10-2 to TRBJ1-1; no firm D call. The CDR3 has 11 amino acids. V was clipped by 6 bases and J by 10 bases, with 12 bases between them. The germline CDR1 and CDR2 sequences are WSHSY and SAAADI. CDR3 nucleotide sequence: TGCGCCAGCAGCAATGGGATGGGAGCTTTCTTT. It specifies CASSNGMGAFF.

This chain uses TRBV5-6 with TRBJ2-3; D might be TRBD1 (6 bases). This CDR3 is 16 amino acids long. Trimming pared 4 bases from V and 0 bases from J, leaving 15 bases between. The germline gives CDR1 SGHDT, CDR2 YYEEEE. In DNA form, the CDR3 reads TGTGCCAGCAGCAGGGGTTCCAGGGGTAGCACAGATACGCAGTATTTT. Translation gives CASSRGSRGSTDTQYF.

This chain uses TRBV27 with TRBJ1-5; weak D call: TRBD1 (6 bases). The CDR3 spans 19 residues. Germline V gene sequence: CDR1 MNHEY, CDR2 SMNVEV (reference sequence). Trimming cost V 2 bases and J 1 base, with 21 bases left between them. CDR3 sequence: CASSLRATTGIRSNQPQHF. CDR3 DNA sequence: TGTGCCAGCAGTTTAAGAGCCACTACAGGGATAAGGAGCAATCAGCCCCAGCATTTT.

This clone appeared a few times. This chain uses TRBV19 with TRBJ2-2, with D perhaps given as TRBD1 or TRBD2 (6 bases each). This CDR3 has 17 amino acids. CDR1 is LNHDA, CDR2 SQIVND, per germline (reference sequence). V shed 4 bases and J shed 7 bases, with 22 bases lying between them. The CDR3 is CASSKGGRDIWVGELFF. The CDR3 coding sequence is TGTGCCAGTAGTAAGGGGGGCCGGGACATTTGGGTCGGGGAGCTGTTTTTT.

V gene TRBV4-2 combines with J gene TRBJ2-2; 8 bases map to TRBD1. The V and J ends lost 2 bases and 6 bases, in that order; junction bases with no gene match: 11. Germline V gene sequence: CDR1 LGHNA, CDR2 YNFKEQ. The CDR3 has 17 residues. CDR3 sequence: CASSQHTNPTGAGELFF. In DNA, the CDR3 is TGTGCCAGCAGCCAACATACCAACCCGACAGGGGCCGGGGAGCTGTTTTTT.

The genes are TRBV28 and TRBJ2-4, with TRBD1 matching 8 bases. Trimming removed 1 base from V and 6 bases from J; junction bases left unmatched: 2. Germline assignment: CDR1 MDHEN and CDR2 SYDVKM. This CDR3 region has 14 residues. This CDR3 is CASSLYDRGNIQYF. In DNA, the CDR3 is TGTGCCAGCAGTTTATATGACAGGGGAAACATTCAGTACTTC.